This T cell receptor beta chain was identified in a study of blood T cell repertoires in COVID-19. V shed 2 bases and J shed 7 bases, with 15 bases lying between them. The CDR3 runs to 15 residues. Germline V CDR1 and CDR2: ENHRY, SYGVKD. Participants were placed into cohorts based on the clinical history they reported. Sequenced by immunoSEQ multiplex PCR; TCRdb stores in-frame clones only, minus some. The sample has fewer than 500,000 clones, 87% seen once. The sample taken for sequencing was PBMCs or T cells enriched from blood (not recorded which). This receptor was taken from a woman under 30 who had recovered from COVID-19. The chain uses TRBV10-3 and TRBJ1-5, with TRBD1 as a possible D gene (5 bases). The CDR3 here is CAISEDWTGVQPQHF. In DNA form, the CDR3 reads TGTGCCATCAGTGAGGATTGGACGGGGGTCCAGCCCCAGCATTTT.